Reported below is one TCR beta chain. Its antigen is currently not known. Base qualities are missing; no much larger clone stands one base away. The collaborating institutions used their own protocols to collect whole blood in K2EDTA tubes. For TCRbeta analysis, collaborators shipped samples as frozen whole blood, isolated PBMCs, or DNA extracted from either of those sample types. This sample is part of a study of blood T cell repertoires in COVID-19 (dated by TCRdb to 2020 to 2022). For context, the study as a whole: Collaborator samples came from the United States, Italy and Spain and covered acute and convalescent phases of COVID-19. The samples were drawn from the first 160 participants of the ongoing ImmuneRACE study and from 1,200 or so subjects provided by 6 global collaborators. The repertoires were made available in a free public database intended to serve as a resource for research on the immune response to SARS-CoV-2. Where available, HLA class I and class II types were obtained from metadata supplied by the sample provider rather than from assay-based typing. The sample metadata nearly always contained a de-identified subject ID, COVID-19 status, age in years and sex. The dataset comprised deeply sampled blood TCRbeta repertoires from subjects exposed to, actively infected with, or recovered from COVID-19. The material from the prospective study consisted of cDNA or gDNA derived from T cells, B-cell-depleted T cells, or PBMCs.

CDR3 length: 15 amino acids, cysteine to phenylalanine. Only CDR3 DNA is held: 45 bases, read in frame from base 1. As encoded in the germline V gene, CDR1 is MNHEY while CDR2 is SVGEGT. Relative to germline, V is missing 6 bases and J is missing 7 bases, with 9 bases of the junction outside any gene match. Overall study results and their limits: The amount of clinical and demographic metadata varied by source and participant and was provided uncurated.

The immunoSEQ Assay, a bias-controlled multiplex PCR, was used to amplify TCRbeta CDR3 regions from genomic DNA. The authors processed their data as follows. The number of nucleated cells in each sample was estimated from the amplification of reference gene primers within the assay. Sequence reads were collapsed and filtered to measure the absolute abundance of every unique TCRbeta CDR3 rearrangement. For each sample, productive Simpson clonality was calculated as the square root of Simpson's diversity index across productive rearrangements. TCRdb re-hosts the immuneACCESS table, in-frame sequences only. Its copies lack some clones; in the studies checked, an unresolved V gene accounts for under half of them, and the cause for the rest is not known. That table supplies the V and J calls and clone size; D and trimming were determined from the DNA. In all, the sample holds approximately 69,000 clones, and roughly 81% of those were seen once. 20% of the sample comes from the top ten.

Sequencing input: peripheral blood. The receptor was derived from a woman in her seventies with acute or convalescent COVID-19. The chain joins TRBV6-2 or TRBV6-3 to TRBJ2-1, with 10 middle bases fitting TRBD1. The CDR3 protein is CASSRAGTGENEQFF. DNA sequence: TGTGCCAGCAGCAGAGCCGGGACAGGGGAGAATGAGCAGTTCTTC.